The rows below give T cell receptor beta chains drawn from one sample of a study of blood T cell repertoires in COVID-19. Using immunoSEQ multiplex PCR, the repertoire was profiled, and TCRdb retains in-frame clones only, with some absent. The sample shows 70,000 or so clones, more than 70% of them seen only once. Sample: peripheral blood. Receptor source: a man aged 50-59 years with COVID-19, enrolled during active disease. The CDR3 runs from the conserved cysteine through the conserved F or W. The D gene is left open where the match is weak. Some rows have no size entry. The others give once, few or many, or a class for an expanded clone.

len: 15; abundance: -; d_gene: -; v_gene: TRBV25-1; j_gene: TRBJ1-2; CDR3nt: TGTGCCAGCAGTACCCGGACAGCCTCTAACTATGGCTACACCTTC; CDR3aa: CASSTRTASNYGYTF
len: 13; abundance: -; d_gene: TRBD1; v_gene: TRBV5-1; j_gene: TRBJ1-2; CDR3nt: TGCGCCAGCAGCTTTACAGGGGACTATGGCTACACCTTC; CDR3aa: CASSFTGDYGYTF
len: 15; abundance: -; d_gene: TRBD2; v_gene: TRBV27; j_gene: TRBJ2-1; CDR3nt: TGTGCCAGCAGTTTATCTCTAGCGGGGGACAATGAGCAGTTCTTC; CDR3aa: CASSLSLAGDNEQFF
len: 12; abundance: -; d_gene: TRBD1; v_gene: TRBV6-5; j_gene: TRBJ1-2; CDR3nt: TGTGCCAGCAGTAGAACAGGGGGAGGCTACACCTTC; CDR3aa: CASSRTGGGYTF
len: 13; abundance: -; d_gene: -; v_gene: TRBV28; j_gene: TRBJ2-7; CDR3nt: TGTGCCAGCACGACACAGACCCTCCTCGAGCAGTACTTC; CDR3aa: CASTTQTLLEQYF
len: 13; abundance: -; d_gene: -; v_gene: TRBV7-3; j_gene: TRBJ2-1; CDR3nt: TGTGCCAGCAGCTTAGGGACTCTCGGCGAGCAGTTCTTC; CDR3aa: CASSLGTLGEQFF
len: 12; abundance: once; d_gene: -; v_gene: TRBV29-1; j_gene: TRBJ1-5; CDR3nt: TGCAGCGTCGGGGGGGGTAATCAGCCCCAGCATTTT; CDR3aa: CSVGGGNQPQHF
len: 15; abundance: -; d_gene: TRBD1; v_gene: TRBV7-2; j_gene: TRBJ2-5; CDR3nt: TGTGCCAGCAGGAACAGGACAGGGACTTGGGAGACCCAGTACTTC; CDR3aa: CASRNRTGTWETQYF
len: 14; abundance: once; d_gene: TRBD1; v_gene: TRBV24-1; j_gene: TRBJ2-5; CDR3nt: TGTGCCACCAGTGATTCGGGACAGGGAAAGACCCAGTACTTC; CDR3aa: CATSDSGQGKTQYF
len: 16; abundance: -; d_gene: TRBD2; v_gene: TRBV5-1; j_gene: TRBJ2-3; CDR3nt: TGCGCCAGCAGCTTACTAGCGGGAGGGTCGTGGTCTACGCAGTATTTT; CDR3aa: CASSLLAGGSWSTQYF
len: 12; abundance: few; d_gene: -; v_gene: TRBV11-2; j_gene: TRBJ2-1; CDR3nt: TGTGCCAGCAGCCCACTAGCAAATGAGCAGTTCTTC; CDR3aa: CASSPLANEQFF